The 26 T cell receptor beta chains in this list originate from one sample, sequenced in a study of CD8+ T cells in alopecia areata. Investigators isolated RNA and reverse transcribed it into cDNA to act as the sequencing template. Generated by immunoSEQ multiplex PCR, the TCRdb table keeps only in-frame clones and is missing some. Of under 200,000 clones detected, about three fifths appear once; the ten largest clones hold around 0.91%. Treatment given: oral pan-JAK inhibitor, 5-10 mg twice daily. The sequencing used CD4+ T cells sorted from blood, collected at week 4, from a patient treated with tofacitinib. All receptors come from a human donor with alopecia areata.

This clone was seen a handful of times. This sequence joins TRBV7-9 and TRBJ2-5; possibly TRBD1 for D (6 bases). There are 16 residues in the CDR3. CDR1 and CDR2 (germline): SEHNR, FQNEAQ (reference sequence). V lost 5 bases to trimming and J lost 2 bases, with 18 bases between them. CDR3 amino acids: CASSPGVRQSQETQYF. CDR3 DNA: TGTGCCAGCAGCCCAGGGGTACGGCAGTCTCAAGAGACCCAGTACTTC.

The rearrangement joins TRBV5-4 to TRBJ2-5; D call uncertain. Germline assignment: CDR1 SGHNT and CDR2 YYREEE (reference sequence). V lost 3 bases, J lost 1 base, and 10 bases lay in between. CDR3 size: 14 residues. CDR3 DNA sequence: TGTGCCAGCAGCTCCGGACGAGGCCAAGAGACCCAGTACTTC. This codes for CASSSGRGQETQYF.

This clone has at least ten counts. The chain recombines TRBV4-1 with TRBJ2-7; possibly TRBD2 for D (6 bases). This CDR3 is 14 amino acids long. Germline V gives CDR1 MGHRA, CDR2 YSYEKL. V shed 4 bases and J shed 5 bases, with 15 bases lying between them. CDR3 nucleotides: TGCGCCAGCAGCCTGGGACTCCGGGCCGACGAGCAGTACTTC. As protein: CASSLGLRADEQYF.

The chain links TRBV15 to TRBJ1-1; possibly TRBD1 for D (5 bases). Germline CDR1 is LNHNV and CDR2 is YYDKDF (reference sequence). The V gene lost 2 bases and the J gene lost 7 bases, with 14 bases spanning the gap. This CDR3 comprises 14 residues. CDR3 region: CATSRRGLAHEAFF. Written as DNA, the CDR3 is TGTGCCACCAGCAGAAGGGGACTGGCGCATGAAGCTTTCTTT.

This clone was seen more than once but under ten times. The chain combines TRBV7-2 with TRBJ2-6; D ambiguous. V was shortened by 2 bases and J by 0 bases, with 5 bases between the two germline ends. The CDR3 runs to 15 residues. The germline V gene has CDR1 SGHTA and CDR2 FQGNSA. This CDR3 reads CASSLQPSGANVLTF. The CDR3 DNA is TGTGCCAGCAGCTTACAGCCCTCTGGGGCCAACGTCCTGACTTTC.

V usage is TRBV5-6 and J usage is TRBJ1-2, with 9 nucleotides matching TRBD1. The CDR3 runs 14 residues. Germline V gives CDR1 SGHDT, CDR2 YYEEEE. The J segment lost 3 bases and the V segment lost 3 bases, leaving 3 bases of the junction unmatched. CDR3 in amino acids: CASSYRDRDYGYTF. The CDR3 nucleotides are TGTGCCAGCAGCTACCGGGACAGGGACTATGGCTACACCTTC.

This sequence joins TRBV29-1 and TRBJ1-2, with unresolved D. Germline CDR1 is SQVTM and CDR2 is ANQGSEA. The CDR3 extends over 13 amino acids. V lost 5 bases and J 3 bases, leaving 13 bases between the germline ends. The DNA of the CDR3 is TGCAGCGTTCGAAGGGCCCCTGACTATGGCTACACCTTC. The encoded protein is CSVRRAPDYGYTF.

CDR3 nucleotides: TGCGCCAGCAGGCCAGGGGGCGTTAGCACAGATACGCAGTATTTT. Translating it yields CASRPGGVSTDTQYF. This chain links TRBV5-1 with TRBJ2-3; TRBD1 agrees at 8 bases. Per the germline V gene, CDR1 is SGHRS and CDR2 is YFSETQ. CDR3 length: 15 residues. V was clipped by 5 bases and J by 0 bases; unmatched bases: 5.

The rearrangement links TRBV5-4 to TRBJ2-3; 8 bases agree with TRBD1. The CDR3 extends over 13 amino acids. CDR1 SGHNT and CDR2 YYREEE come from the germline V gene (reference sequence). The V segment lost 0 bases and the J segment 10 bases; nucleotides outside the gene matches: 4. This CDR3 reads CASSLAGQGAQYF. CDR3 DNA sequence: TGTGCCAGCAGCTTGGCCGGACAGGGCGCGCAGTATTTT.

This clone was observed once. The chain recombines TRBV7-8 with TRBJ1-1; D perhaps matches TRBD1 (5 bases). CDR1 and CDR2 from the germline V gene are SGHVS and FQNEAQ. This CDR3 is 15 amino acids long. Trimming took off 5 bases at V and 2 bases at J, with 15 bases between the two ends. For the CDR3, the DNA is TGTGCCAGCAGCCCCCCGGAGGGACTCAACACTGAAGCTTTCTTT. Translating gives CASSPPEGLNTEAFF. Drawing the rest from reference TRBV7-8 and TRBJ1-1, the complete variable domain is GAGVSQSPRYKVAKRGQDVALRCDPISGHVSLFWYQQALGQGPEFLTYFQNEAQLDKSGLPSDRFFAERPEGSVSTLKIQRTQQEDSAVYLCASSPPEGLNTEAFFGQGTRLTVV.

In DNA, the CDR3 is TGCGCCAGCAGCTCCTCTTTGACTAGCGGACTCTACGAGCAGTACTTC. It specifies CASSSSLTSGLYEQYF. The chain links TRBV5-1 to TRBJ2-7; 9 bases line up with TRBD2. J gave up 3 bases and V 3 bases, and 10 bases lay outside the gene matches. Germline CDR1 SGHRS, CDR2 YFSETQ. This CDR3 comprises 16 residues.

The chain carries TRBV7-3 and TRBJ1-6, with 7 positions matching TRBD1. The CDR3 runs to 18 residues. Trimming at V came to 4 bases and at J to 0 bases, leaving 9 bases not matched to a gene. Germline V CDR1 and CDR2: SGHTA, FQGTGA. The DNA of the CDR3 is TGTGCCAGCAGCTCGACCAGGGGGGCGAGCTCCTATAATTCACCCCTCCACTTT. This encodes CASSSTRGASSYNSPLHF. Supplemented by reference TRBV7-3 and TRBJ1-6, the full variable domain reads GAGVSQTPSNKVTEKGKYVELRCDPISGHTALYWYRQSLGQGPEFLIYFQGTGAADDSGLPNDRFFAVRPEGSVSTLKIQRTERGDSAVYLCASSSTRGASSYNSPLHFGNGTRLTVT.

The chain recombines TRBV6-6 with TRBJ2-3; D gene ambiguous. In germline, CDR1 is MNHNY, CDR2 SVGAGI (reference sequence). The ends were cut back, 3 bases at V and 3 bases at J, with 4 bases in the middle. CDR3 length: 12 residues. CDR3 DNA: TGTGCCAGCAGTTATATGACAGATACGCAGTATTTT. Residues: CASSYMTDTQYF.

This clone was recorded only once. The chain combines TRBV6-1 with TRBJ2-7; D call uncertain. V lost 1 base, J lost 2 bases, and 3 bases lay in between. The germline CDR1 and CDR2 sequences are MNHNS and SASEGT. The CDR3 covers 12 residues. Here the CDR3 DNA reads TGTGCCAGCAGTGAAGTGGCCTACGAGCAGTACTTC. This codes for CASSEVAYEQYF.

This clone was seen more than once but under ten times. The chain joins TRBV29-1 to TRBJ1-1; 7 positions match TRBD1. Germline CDR1 and CDR2: SQVTM and ANQGSEA. This CDR3 comprises 13 residues. Germline trimming cut 4 bases from V and 4 bases from J; bases unmatched to any gene: 6. The CDR3 is CSVVGTASTEAFF. The DNA of the CDR3 is TGCAGCGTTGTTGGGACAGCTTCCACTGAAGCTTTCTTT.

The chain links TRBV7-3 to TRBJ2-6; D gene unclear. The germline gives CDR1 SGHTA, CDR2 FQGTGA. CDR3 length equals 15 residues. V was shortened by 2 bases and J by 1 base, with 6 bases between the two germline ends. CDR3 sequence (DNA): TGTGCCAGCAGCTTAGTGAATTCTGGGGCCAACGTCCTGACTTTC. Translation: CASSLVNSGANVLTF. The full variable domain, its missing parts supplied by reference TRBV7-3 and TRBJ2-6, is GAGVSQTPSNKVTEKGKYVELRCDPISGHTALYWYRQSLGQGPEFLIYFQGTGAADDSGLPNDRFFAVRPEGSVSTLKIQRTERGDSAVYLCASSLVNSGANVLTFGAGSRLTVL.

The chain is built from TRBV29-1 and TRBJ2-5; D possibly corresponds to TRBD2 (6 bases). Germline CDR1 and CDR2: SQVTM and ANQGSEA. This CDR3 is 12 amino acids long. The V end lost 8 bases, the J end lost 9 bases, and 19 bases lay between the germline ends. CDR3 DNA: TGCAGCTTCCGCAGGCCTGGGGAGGCCCAGTACTTC. Protein sequence: CSFRRPGEAQYF.

This chain connects TRBV9 to TRBJ2-1, with a tentative D call TRBD2 (6 bases). Per the germline V gene, CDR1 is SGDLS and CDR2 is YYNGEE. CDR3 length: 15 residues. With 3 bases removed from V and 0 bases from J, the gap between germline ends came to 10 bases. Here the CDR3 reads CASSAGLGSYNEQFF. The CDR3 region has the DNA TGTGCCAGCAGCGCGGGACTTGGCTCCTACAATGAGCAGTTCTTC.

This clone came up a few times. The rearrangement uses TRBV5-1 and TRBJ1-2; D ambiguous. The CDR3 runs 11 residues. Germline CDR1 reads SGHRS; CDR2 reads YFSETQ. V lost 5 bases, J lost 5 bases, and 7 bases lay in between. The CDR3 is CASRTVYGYTF. The CDR3 DNA follows: TGCGCCAGCAGGACTGTTTATGGCTACACCTTC. The variable domain in full, with the rest retrieved from reference TRBV5-1 and TRBJ1-2, is KAGVTQTPRYLIKTRGQQVTLSCSPISGHRSVSWYQQTPGQGLQFLFEYFSETQRNKGNFPGRFSGRQFSNSRSEMNVSTLELGDSALYLCASRTVYGYTFGSGTRLTVV.

This clone was seen only a few times. The J gene is TRBJ2-2, the V gene TRBV5-1; D ambiguous. With 0 bases removed from V and 5 bases from J, the gap between germline ends came to 5 bases. The V gene's germline CDR1 is SGHRS and CDR2 YFSETQ. The CDR3 contains 13 residues. Here the CDR3 reads CASSLGGTGELFF. The CDR3 bases are TGCGCCAGCAGCTTGGGCGGTACCGGGGAGCTGTTTTTT.

The J gene is TRBJ1-4, the V gene TRBV18; D is unresolved. Germline CDR1 is KGHSH and CDR2 is LQKENI. Trimming shortened V by 3 bases and J by 8 bases, and 7 bases separated the two germline ends. CDR3 size: 12 residues. This chain's CDR3 is CASSPSGEKLFF. Written as DNA, the CDR3 is TGTGCCAGCTCACCGTCAGGAGAAAAACTGTTTTTT. The full variable domain, completed using reference TRBV18 and TRBJ1-4, is NAGVMQNPRHLVRRRGQEARLRCSPMKGHSHVYWYRQLPEEGLKFMVYLQKENIIDESGMPKERFSAEFPKEGPSILRIQQVVRGDSAAYFCASSPSGEKLFFGSGTQLSVL.

The chain combines TRBV30 with TRBJ2-6; tentative D call: TRBD1 (5 bases). Germline V gives CDR1 GTSNPN, CDR2 SVGIG (reference sequence). The CDR3 totals 13 residues. Trimming removed 2 bases at V and 11 bases at J, with 13 bases between. CDR3 bases: TGTGCCTGGAGTCCGCCAGGGTTCCACGTCCTGACTTTC. Amino acid sequence: CAWSPPGFHVLTF.

The genes are TRBV29-1 and TRBJ2-5, with D perhaps matching TRBD2 (5 bases). The CDR3 is 13 residues long. CDR1 is SQVTM, CDR2 ANQGSEA, per germline. The V and J ends lost 5 bases and 5 bases respectively, with 15 bases between them. The CDR3 protein is CSVRARGRETQYF. The DNA for the CDR3 is TGCAGCGTTCGTGCCCGGGGTCGGGAGACCCAGTACTTC.

This clone was observed a handful of times. CDR3 residues: CASSPGLQGGGYTF. DNA of the CDR3: TGCGCCAGCAGCCCCGGCCTTCAGGGCGGTGGCTACACCTTC. The chain couples TRBV5-1 to TRBJ1-2, with D possibly TRBD1 on 5 matching bases. The CDR3 extends over 14 amino acids. Trimming took 4 bases from V and 7 from J, leaving 17 bases between them. Per the germline V gene, CDR1 is SGHRS and CDR2 is YFSETQ.

The chain has TRBV6-6 and TRBJ2-2; unclear D gene. The V gene's germline CDR1 is MNHNY and CDR2 SVGAGI (reference sequence). The ends were cut back, 1 base at V and 6 bases at J, with 6 bases in the middle. The CDR3 extends over 13 amino acids. The CDR3 reads CASSYLGSGELFF. The CDR3, as DNA: TGTGCCAGCAGTTACTTGGGCTCCGGGGAGCTGTTTTTT.

CDR3 in DNA: TGCAGCGTTGGTGGACTAGCGGGGACCAGCTCCTACAATGAGCAGTTCTTC. Encoded protein: CSVGGLAGTSSYNEQFF. V is TRBV29-1 and J is TRBJ2-1; 12 positions match TRBD2. Trimming took 4 bases from V and 0 from J; bases not matched to a gene: 7. Germline V gene sequence: CDR1 SQVTM, CDR2 ANQGSEA. There are 17 residues in the CDR3.